A selection of T cell receptor beta chains follows, all from one sample in a study of blood T cell repertoires in COVID-19. Measured with immunoSEQ multiplex PCR; TCRdb has only the in-frame clones, and not every one. Of about 180,000 clones in the sample, roughly 88% were seen once. Sample: peripheral blood. The receptor source for this set is a human donor with active or convalescent COVID-19. The donor label of this sample is uncertain. The CDR3 runs from the conserved cysteine through the conserved F or W. Each record gives: J gene, D gene, clone size, V gene, CDR3 protein, CDR3 DNA. A D gene is named only where the DNA matches it firmly. Clone size is shown for a subset of rows, as once, few, many or a class of expanded clone.

J: TRBJ2-7; D: TRBD2; size: NA; V: TRBV13; CDR3: CASSYRTGTSGRARHEQYF; DNA: TGTGCCAGCAGCTATCGAACCGGGACTAGCGGGAGGGCCCGACACGAGCAGTACTTC
J: TRBJ1-1; D: TRBD1; size: NA; V: TRBV28; CDR3: CASDSQGRLAFF; DNA: TGTGCCAGCGATTCACAGGGGCGGTTAGCTTTCTTT
J: TRBJ1-1; D: NA; size: few; V: TRBV19; CDR3: CASSSVNTEAFF; DNA: TGTGCCAGTAGCTCGGTGAACACTGAAGCTTTCTTT
J: TRBJ2-3; D: NA; size: once; V: TRBV29-1; CDR3: CSVHLRVVDTQYF; DNA: TGCAGCGTTCATCTCCGGGTCGTGGATACGCAGTATTTT
J: TRBJ1-6; D: NA; size: NA; V: TRBV2; CDR3: CASSEAGREGSPLHF; DNA: TGTGCCAGCAGTGAAGCAGGCCGCGAGGGATCACCCCTCCACTTT
J: TRBJ2-3; D: TRBD1; size: NA; V: TRBV28; CDR3: CASSPTGASHTDTQYF; DNA: TGTGCCAGCAGTCCGACAGGGGCTTCCCACACAGATACGCAGTATTTT
J: TRBJ2-1; D: TRBD2; size: NA; V: TRBV5-6; CDR3: CASSWATSGALQFF; DNA: TGTGCCAGCAGCTGGGCGACTAGCGGGGCCCTGCAGTTCTTC
J: TRBJ2-1; D: TRBD2; size: NA; V: TRBV19; CDR3: CASSRTGTSVYNEQFF; DNA: TGTGCCAGTAGTAGGACGGGGACTAGCGTATACAATGAGCAGTTCTTC
J: TRBJ1-2; D: TRBD1; size: NA; V: TRBV7-9; CDR3: CASSLADREFFGYTF; DNA: TGTGCCAGCAGCTTAGCCGACAGGGAGTTCTTTGGCTACACCTTC
J: TRBJ2-7; D: NA; size: NA; V: TRBV7-2; CDR3: CASSPHRLFPEQYF; DNA: TGTGCCAGCAGTCCTCACAGGCTATTCCCCGAGCAGTACTTC
J: TRBJ1-1; D: NA; size: many; V: TRBV2; CDR3: CASSDNPSGTEAFF; DNA: TGTGCCAGCAGTGACAACCCCAGTGGCACTGAAGCTTTCTTT
J: TRBJ2-1; D: TRBD2; size: NA; V: TRBV24-1; CDR3: CATSDSTLAGSGEQFF; DNA: TGTGCCACCAGTGATAGTACCCTAGCGGGGTCCGGTGAGCAGTTCTTC
J: TRBJ2-7; D: TRBD1; size: NA; V: TRBV2; CDR3: CASSYGTGVDEQYF; DNA: TGTGCCAGCAGTTACGGGACAGGGGTTGACGAGCAGTACTTC
J: TRBJ2-1; D: NA; size: NA; V: TRBV6-5; CDR3: CASCRRENNEQFF; DNA: TGTGCCAGCTGTCGACGGGAGAACAATGAGCAGTTCTTC
J: TRBJ2-1; D: NA; size: NA; V: TRBV11-2; CDR3: CASSLRGGAPGDEQFF; DNA: TGTGCCAGCAGCTTAAGGGGCGGGGCCCCGGGGGATGAGCAGTTCTTC
J: TRBJ2-7; D: NA; size: NA; V: TRBV4-1; CDR3: CASSQGPSARSGYEQYF; DNA: TGCGCCAGCAGCCAAGGCCCCTCTGCGCGTTCGGGCTACGAGCAGTACTTC
J: TRBJ2-7; D: TRBD2; size: NA; V: TRBV7-9; CDR3: CASSLGLGEGSYEQYF; DNA: TGTGCCAGCAGCTTGGGGTTGGGGGAGGGTTCCTACGAGCAGTACTTC
J: TRBJ1-1; D: NA; size: NA; V: TRBV9; CDR3: CASSVAKNTEAFF; DNA: TGTGCCAGCAGCGTAGCAAAGAACACTGAAGCTTTCTTT
J: TRBJ2-5; D: TRBD1; size: NA; V: TRBV24-1; CDR3: CATSDRDSPVQETQYF; DNA: TGTGCCACCAGTGATCGGGACAGCCCCGTCCAAGAGACCCAGTACTTC
J: TRBJ2-2; D: NA; size: NA; V: TRBV6-5; CDR3: CASRRGGGWTGELFF; DNA: TGTGCCAGCAGACGGGGAGGGGGTTGGACCGGGGAGCTGTTTTTT
J: TRBJ2-3; D: TRBD2; size: NA; V: TRBV11-3; CDR3: CASRAGAGEGDTQYF; DNA: TGTGCCAGCAGAGCGGGAGCGGGAGAAGGAGATACGCAGTATTTT
J: TRBJ2-3; D: NA; size: NA; V: TRBV10-3; CDR3: CAISESEGADTQYF; DNA: TGTGCCATCAGTGAGTCAGAGGGGGCAGATACGCAGTATTTT
J: TRBJ1-2; D: NA; size: NA; V: TRBV23-1; CDR3: CASSQLGQGYGYTF; DNA: TGCGCCAGCAGTCAATTGGGACAAGGCTATGGCTACACCTTC
J: TRBJ2-5; D: TRBD1; size: NA; V: TRBV6-6; CDR3: CASRDTGGKETQYF; DNA: TGTGCCAGCAGAGACACAGGGGGAAAAGAGACCCAGTACTTC
J: TRBJ2-2; D: TRBD2; size: NA; V: TRBV14; CDR3: CASSHLGLAGAGELFF; DNA: TGTGCCAGCAGCCACCTGGGACTAGCGGGAGCCGGGGAGCTGTTTTTT
J: TRBJ2-5; D: TRBD1; size: NA; V: TRBV3-1/TRBV3-2; CDR3: CASRGGPLETQYF; DNA: TGTGCCAGCAGAGGGGGCCCCCTAGAGACCCAGTACTTC
J: TRBJ1-1; D: NA; size: NA; V: TRBV11-3; CDR3: CASSYRTFLSEAFF; DNA: TGTGCCAGCAGCTACCGGACATTTCTGTCTGAAGCTTTCTTT
J: TRBJ2-1; D: TRBD2; size: NA; V: TRBV18; CDR3: CASSRRGLAGGFNEQFF; DNA: TGTGCCAGCTCACGGAGAGGACTAGCGGGAGGGTTTAATGAGCAGTTCTTC